This T cell receptor (beta chain) was recorded in a study of blood T cell repertoires in COVID-19. Study background: PBMCs, B-cell-depleted T cells, or T cells provided the cDNA or gDNA that made up the material.

Sequenced by immunoSEQ multiplex PCR; TCRdb stores in-frame clones only, minus some. The sample has 50,000 to 75,000 clones; 60% to 80% are singletons. The receptor's source is a man older than 75 with active or convalescent COVID-19. Specimen: peripheral blood.

The CDR3 here is CASRNEKLFF. CDR3 in DNA: TGTGCCAGTCGTAATGAAAAACTGTTTTTT. V and J are TRBV12-3 or TRBV12-4 and TRBJ1-4; D gene unclear. The CDR3 runs to 10 residues. The V end lost 9 bases, the J end lost 4 bases, and 3 bases lay between the germline ends.